What follows are 27 T cell receptor beta chains derived from one specimen sequenced in a study of T cell repertoires in cytomegalovirus infection. For these receptors, no antigen is known. MiXCR, run by TCRdb on the reads, gives a single entry per CDR3 protein. Of roughly 500,000 distinct CDR3 sequences in the sample, 42% were seen once. The source was cultured PBMCs, collected from culture after CMV antigen stimulation. The receptors here all came from a human donor in good health (CMV status not recorded). Some clones in this sample may be carry-over from other donors' samples.

The chain carries TRBV7-6 and TRBJ2-7, with TRBD1 identical over 7 bases. This CDR3 is 14 amino acids long. V lost 1 base to trimming and J lost 10 bases; unmatched junction nucleotides: 10. Germline-derived CDR1 and CDR2 are SGHVS and FNYEAQ. CDR3: CASSLEGSGDRQYF. The CDR3 nucleotides are TGTGCCAGCAGCTTAGAAGGGAGTGGGGACAGACAGTACTTC.

This clonotype was counted only a few times. V gene TRBV7-2 combines with J gene TRBJ1-2, with D hard to call. Looked up from germline, CDR1 is SGHTA and CDR2 is FQGNSA. Trimming removed 3 bases from V and 4 bases from J, with 18 bases in between. The CDR3 length is 16 residues. The CDR3 protein is CASSFPGPLQIYGYTF. The CDR3 DNA reads TGTGCCAGCAGCTTTCCCGGACCCCTTCAGATCTATGGCTACACCTTC.

This chain uses TRBV6-1 with TRBJ2-3; the match to TRBD2 covers 7 bases. Per the germline V gene, CDR1 is MNHNS and CDR2 is SASEGT. The ends lost 2 bases at V and 3 bases at J; junction bases unmatched: 23. The CDR3 is 21 residues long. CDR3 nucleotides: TGTGCCAGCAGTGAATGGTTTCCCGGACTGAGCGGGGACCCTGGAACAGATACGCAGTATTTT. Its translation is CASSEWFPGLSGDPGTDTQYF.

J is TRBJ2-3 and V is TRBV20-1, with D maybe TRBD2 (6 bases). Trimming took off 0 bases at V and 5 bases at J, with 15 bases between the two ends. There are 15 residues in the CDR3. CDR1 and CDR2 from the germline V gene are DFQATT and SNEGSKA (reference sequence). The DNA of the CDR3 is TGCAGTGCTAGAGAGGGCGGGGCCGCAGGAGATACGCAGTATTTT. Translating gives CSAREGGAAGDTQYF.

This clonotype was found a few times. This chain uses TRBV7-2 with TRBJ2-1; TRBD2 is a possible D gene (6 bases). V was pared by 6 bases and J by 6 bases, with 12 bases between. Germline CDR1 reads SGHTA; CDR2 reads FQGNSA. The CDR3 covers 13 residues. In DNA form, the CDR3 reads TGTGCCAGCAGGGTTAGCGGTGGCAATGAGCAGTTCTTC. Protein sequence: CASRVSGGNEQFF.

The sample holds one count of this clonotype. CDR3 sequence: CASSPGQMSSYEQYF. The CDR3 DNA reads TGTGCCAGCAGCCCGGGACAGATGAGCTCCTACGAGCAGTACTTC. The gene calls are TRBV5-4 and TRBJ2-7; 7 positions match TRBD1. CDR1 SGHNT and CDR2 YYREEE come from the germline V gene (reference sequence). CDR3 size: 15 residues. V shed 4 bases and J 0 bases; nucleotides not matched to a gene: 7.

The sample holds a few counts of this clonotype. The chain links TRBV28 to TRBJ1-1; possible D gene TRBD1, 6 bases. Germline lookup yields CDR1 MDHEN and CDR2 SYDVKM. The CDR3 spans 16 residues. Trimming cost V 6 bases and J 4 bases, with 21 bases left between them. CDR3 in DNA: TGTGCCAGCAGCCGTCCTCAGGGGAGGTTGAGCACTGAAGCTTTCTTT. Its translation is CASSRPQGRLSTEAFF.

The chain links TRBV12-3 or TRBV12-4 to TRBJ2-3; D gene unclear. Trimming shortened V by 7 bases and J by 2 bases, and 16 bases separated the two germline ends. The length of the CDR3 is 15 residues. CDR3 in DNA: TGTGCCAGCACCGGAAAAGACGGGTACACAGATACGCAGTATTTT. Its translation is CASTGKDGYTDTQYF.

The chain carries TRBV7-4 and TRBJ1-3; D may be TRBD1 (6 bases). Germline loops: CDR1 SGHVT, CDR2 SQSDAQ. The CDR3 spans 16 residues. Trimming stripped 1 base from V and 4 bases from J, with 14 bases between. In nucleotides, the CDR3 is TGTGCCAGCAGCTTAGGGTTGGCAGGGGAAGGAAACACCATATATTTT. Translated, it gives CASSLGLAGEGNTIYF.

This chain connects TRBV12-3 or TRBV12-4 to TRBJ1-1; D ambiguous. V shed 2 bases and J shed 1 base, with 5 bases lying between them. This CDR3 contains 13 residues. This chain's CDR3 is CASSLLSNTEAFF. The CDR3 DNA is TGTGCCAGCAGTTTACTCTCGAACACTGAAGCTTTCTTT.

This clonotype was counted between two and nine times. The chain links TRBV7-2 to TRBJ1-5; unclear D gene. Between the trimmed V and J ends, which lost 5 bases and 7 bases, there was a span of 18 bases. Germline CDR1 and CDR2: SGHTA and FQGNSA. The length of the CDR3 is 15 residues. The CDR3: CASSLFYVGGQPQHF. CDR3 bases: TGTGCCAGCAGCCTCTTTTATGTGGGCGGCCAGCCCCAGCATTTT.

This clonotype was counted a few times. The CDR3 DNA is TGTGCCAGCAGTTACTCAGGGACAGGGGCGGCCACTGAAGCTTTCTTT. Translation: CASSYSGTGAATEAFF. The V call is TRBV6-6, the J call TRBJ1-1; 10 bases align to TRBD1. The V segment lost 0 bases and the J segment 4 bases; nucleotides outside the gene matches: 5. The CDR3 has 16 amino acids. CDR1 and CDR2 from the germline V gene are MNHNY and SVGAGI (reference sequence).

The rearrangement links TRBV4-2 to TRBJ2-3, with D maybe TRBD2 (5 bases). This CDR3 spans 16 amino acids. V was pared by 0 bases and J by 1 base, with 11 bases between. The germline V gene encodes CDR1 LGHNA and CDR2 YNFKEQ. In DNA, the CDR3 is TGTGCCAGCAGCCAAGATCCGCTAGCAGGCACAGATACGCAGTATTTT. Encoded protein: CASSQDPLAGTDTQYF.

V usage is TRBV12-3 or TRBV12-4 and J usage is TRBJ2-3; perhaps D is TRBD1 or TRBD2 (5 bases each). CDR3 length: 21 residues. V shed 6 bases and J shed 2 bases, with 33 bases lying between them. CDR3 in amino acids: CASSLSGTPLSPPDLTDTQYF. The CDR3 nucleotides read TGTGCCAGCAGCCTGTCCGGGACCCCGTTATCCCCGCCCGATCTCACAGATACGCAGTATTTT.

The chain is built from TRBV4-3 and TRBJ2-7; D gene unclear. V shed 0 bases and J shed 3 bases, with 6 bases lying between them. CDR1 LGHNA and CDR2 YSLEER come from the germline V gene. The CDR3 runs 13 residues. The CDR3 region is CASSQDWGYEQYF. CDR3 nucleotides: TGCGCCAGCAGCCAAGATTGGGGCTACGAGCAGTACTTC.

This clonotype was seen a few times. The rearrangement links TRBV10-3 to TRBJ1-5, with 7 bases matching TRBD1. J gave up 1 base and V 10 bases, and 7 bases lay outside the gene matches. Germline V gene data show CDR1 as ENHRY and CDR2 as SYGVKD. CDR3 size: 14 residues. CDR3 DNA: TGTGCCACCCGGGACAGAGACAGCAATCAGCCCCAGCATTTT. This codes for CATRDRDSNQPQHF.

Comments on this clonotype: One end of the junction varies from germline; a read error may be responsible. This sequence joins TRBV4-1 and TRBJ2-5, with TRBD2 matching 9 bases. The V gene's germline CDR1 is MGHRA and CDR2 YSYEKL. This CDR3 is built from 17 residues. The CDR3 protein is CASSQVWASGDQETQYF. In nucleotides, the CDR3 is TGTGCCAGCAGCCAAGTGTGGGCTAGCGGGGACCAAGAGACCCAGTACTTC.

This clonotype was counted only a few times. The V gene is TRBV7-2, the J gene TRBJ2-7, with 7 bases lining up with TRBD2. Trimming cost V 7 bases and J 4 bases; bases outside gene matches: 13. Germline CDR1 and CDR2: SGHTA and FQGNSA. The CDR3 totals 15 residues. CDR3 sequence reads: CASKTQEGGPYEQYF. The CDR3 nucleotides read TGTGCCAGCAAGACCCAGGAGGGAGGGCCATACGAGCAGTACTTC. Supplemented by reference TRBV7-2 and TRBJ2-7, the full variable domain reads GAGVSQSPSNKVTEKGKDVELRCDPISGHTALYWYRQSLGQGLEFLIYFQGNSAPDKSGLPSDRFSAERTGGSVSTLTIQRTQQEDSAVYLCASKTQEGGPYEQYFGPGTRLTVT.

The chain combines TRBV7-2 with TRBJ2-7; 9 bases align to TRBD2. J lost 3 bases, V lost 5 bases, and 8 bases had no gene match. The CDR3 runs to 15 residues. Germline V CDR1 and CDR2: SGHTA, FQGNSA. The CDR3 DNA reads as TGTGCCAGCAGCCTCCGGACTAGCGTGGACTACGAGCAGTACTTC. It specifies CASSLRTSVDYEQYF. The complete variable domain, with remaining parts taken from reference TRBV7-2 and TRBJ2-7, reads GAGVSQSPSNKVTEKGKDVELRCDPISGHTALYWYRQSLGQGLEFLIYFQGNSAPDKSGLPSDRFSAERTGGSVSTLTIQRTQQEDSAVYLCASSLRTSVDYEQYFGPGTRLTVT.

This clonotype was observed a handful of times. The chain combines TRBV6-1 with TRBJ1-4; no reliable D call. The CDR3 runs to 14 residues. Germline V gene lookup returns CDR1 MNHNS and CDR2 SASEGT. V lost 7 bases and J lost 8, with 17 bases in between. The CDR3 here is CASKEGSTGEKLFF. The CDR3 region has the DNA TGTGCCAGCAAAGAGGGTTCAACTGGCGAAAAACTGTTTTTT.

This clonotype was recorded once. This chain uses TRBV2 with TRBJ2-2; no reliable D call. V lost 6 bases and J lost 5, with 10 bases in between. The V gene's germline CDR1 is SNHLY and CDR2 FYNNEI. This CDR3 contains 13 residues. The CDR3 DNA reads TGTGCCAGCAGCGGACGGATTACCGGGGAGCTGTTTTTT. This encodes CASSGRITGELFF. Full variable domain (rest looked up from reference TRBV2 and TRBJ2-2): EPEVTQTPSHQVTQMGQEVILRCVPISNHLYFYWYRQILGQKVEFLVSFYNNEISEKSEIFDDQFSVERPDGSNFTLKIRSTKLEDSAMYFCASSGRITGELFFGEGSRLTVL.

The chain carries TRBV7-2 and TRBJ2-3; D is uncertain. The CDR3 loop spans 14 amino acids. Trimming removed 4 bases from V and 3 bases from J, with 11 bases in between. Germline CDR1 SGHTA, CDR2 FQGNSA. CDR3 nucleotides: TGTGCCAGCAGCTCGCAACCACTTACAGATACGCAGTATTTT. Amino acid sequence: CASSSQPLTDTQYF. The variable domain in full, completed from reference TRBV7-2 and TRBJ2-3, reads GAGVSQSPSNKVTEKGKDVELRCDPISGHTALYWYRQSLGQGLEFLIYFQGNSAPDKSGLPSDRFSAERTGGSVSTLTIQRTQQEDSAVYLCASSSQPLTDTQYFGPGTRLTVL.

This clonotype was picked up a small number of times. The V and J genes are TRBV7-9 and TRBJ1-5; D is perhaps TRBD1 (5 bases). Per the germline V gene, CDR1 is SEHNR and CDR2 is FQNEAQ (reference sequence). Trimming removed 6 bases from V and 0 bases from J, with 15 bases in between. This CDR3 spans 16 amino acids. CDR3 sequence: CASSKGPADSNQPQHF. CDR3 sequence (DNA): TGTGCCAGCAGTAAGGGACCTGCGGATAGCAATCAGCCCCAGCATTTT.

The genes are TRBV6-1 and TRBJ2-7; 9 bases match TRBD1. V gave up 3 bases and J gave up 6 bases; unmatched junction bases: 6. The CDR3 covers 14 residues. From germline, CDR1 is MNHNS and CDR2 SASEGT. The CDR3 sequence is CASSEGQGRGEQYF. The CDR3 nucleotides read TGTGCCAGCAGTGAGGGACAGGGAAGGGGCGAGCAGTACTTC.

Only one count was recorded for this clonotype. The chain uses TRBV28 and TRBJ1-6, with D uncertain. CDR1 is MDHEN and CDR2 is SYDVKM in the germline V gene. The V end was cut by 6 bases, the J end by 11 bases, with 23 bases between. CDR3 length: 16 amino acids. Here the CDR3 DNA reads TGTGCCAGCAGCCAAAAAACTACACAGAGTCAGGCACCCCTCCACTTT. Translation: CASSQKTTQSQAPLHF.

In its sample, this clonotype was seen a few times. The chain carries TRBV7-9 and TRBJ2-5, with D unresolved. This CDR3 spans 12 amino acids. The V and J ends lost 3 bases and 5 bases respectively, with 7 bases between them. Germline assignment: CDR1 SEHNR and CDR2 FQNEAQ (reference sequence). CDR3 sequence: CASSLSSETQYF. The CDR3 nucleotides read TGTGCCAGCAGCTTGAGTTCGGAGACCCAGTACTTC.

The chain has TRBV9 and TRBJ2-3; D not certain. V lost 1 base to trimming and J lost 0 bases, with 9 bases between them. The CDR3 runs 15 residues. Germline V CDR1 and CDR2: SGDLS, YYNGEE. CDR3 nucleotides: TGTGCCAGCAGCGTACTGGCTGACAGCACAGATACGCAGTATTTT. The encoded protein is CASSVLADSTDTQYF.